This entry lists 17 T cell receptor beta chains sequenced from one sample in a study of CD8 T cells in Susac syndrome. Reverse transcription of about 0.45 to 1 ug RNA was performed with random hexamers. TCRdb recomputed calls from the immunoSEQ multiplex PCR reads with MiXCR, one row per CDR3 protein. Of about 200,000 distinct CDR3 sequences listed, roughly 91% are singletons. Source material: CD4+ T cells from PBMCs. The receptor set was obtained from a human donor with Susac syndrome.

The chain links TRBV10-3 to TRBJ1-2; the match to TRBD1 covers 7 bases. Germline CDR1 reads ENHRY; CDR2 reads SYGVKD. With V trimmed by 3 bases and J by 5 bases, 12 bases remained unmatched. There are 16 residues in the CDR3. The CDR3 DNA follows: TGTGCCATCAGTGATACCCGGACAGGAGGCGTGTATGGCTACACCTTC. Protein sequence: CAISDTRTGGVYGYTF.

The chain joins TRBV7-2 to TRBJ2-2; D gene ambiguous. Trimming pared 6 bases from V and 4 bases from J, leaving 9 bases between. Germline V lookup: CDR1 SGHTA, CDR2 FQGNSA. The CDR3 runs to 13 residues. The CDR3 sequence: CASRPFSTGELFF. The CDR3 coding sequence is TGTGCCAGCAGACCCTTCAGCACCGGGGAGCTGTTTTTT.

This chain connects TRBV5-1 to TRBJ1-2; perhaps TRBD1 as D (6 bases). Trimming cost V 4 bases and J 4 bases, with 20 bases left between them. The germline gives CDR1 SGHRS, CDR2 YFSETQ. This CDR3 has 16 residues. The CDR3 DNA reads TGCGCCAGCAGCGGGGACACCTGGGCTCCTAGCTATGGCTACACCTTC. Translation gives CASSGDTWAPSYGYTF.

The chain carries TRBV6-5 and TRBJ1-4; D is ambiguous. This CDR3 has 11 amino acids. Germline lookup yields CDR1 MNHEY and CDR2 SVGAGI. V was cut by 6 bases and J by 8 bases, with 7 bases left in between. In DNA, the CDR3 is TGTGCCAGCAGGGCCCGGGAAAAACTGTTTTTT. As protein: CASRAREKLFF.

The gene calls are TRBV4-1 and TRBJ2-7; possibly TRBD1 for D (5 bases). V dropped 1 base and J dropped 0 bases, with 10 bases sitting between them. CDR1 MGHRA and CDR2 YSYEKL come from the germline V gene. The CDR3 covers 15 residues. The chain's CDR3 is CASSQGRGPSYEQYF. The CDR3 DNA follows: TGCGCCAGCAGCCAAGGAAGGGGTCCCTCCTACGAGCAGTACTTC.

The chain carries TRBV6-4 and TRBJ1-1, with 7 positions matching TRBD1. Germline values: CDR1 MRHNA, CDR2 SNTAGT. The CDR3 contains 14 residues. Trimming at V came to 6 bases and at J to 3 bases, leaving 7 bases not matched to a gene. This CDR3 is CASRRRGLDTEAFF. CDR3 DNA: TGTGCCAGCAGGAGGAGGGGGCTGGACACTGAAGCTTTCTTT.

This clonotype has a single count. CDR3 sequence (DNA): TGCGCCAGCAGCCAAGAGGTTCGGACTAGCGGGAGGGAAAATACGCAGTATTTT. It codes for CASSQEVRTSGRENTQYF. This chain connects TRBV4-1 to TRBJ2-3; 15 nucleotides align to TRBD2. From germline, CDR1 is MGHRA and CDR2 YSYEKL. This CDR3 comprises 18 residues. Germline trimming cut 0 bases from V and 7 bases from J; bases unmatched to any gene: 8.

This chain links TRBV7-9 with TRBJ2-2; TRBD2 is a possible D gene (7 bases). The CDR3 runs to 15 residues. The V gene lost 3 bases and the J gene lost 4 bases, with 12 bases spanning the gap. Germline CDR1 is SEHNR and CDR2 is FQNEAQ (reference sequence). As DNA, the CDR3 is TGTGCCAGCAGCTTTCGGGGGGCACGCACCGGGGAGCTGTTTTTT. It yields the protein CASSFRGARTGELFF.

The chain is built from TRBV12-3 or TRBV12-4 and TRBJ2-7, with 12 bases lining up with TRBD1. After removal of 9 bases from V and 4 bases from J, the junction contained 7 bases not matched to a gene. CDR3 size: 14 residues. The CDR3, as DNA: TGTGCCAGTGCTCCGGGACAGGGGGCTTACGAGCAGTACTTC. It encodes CASAPGQGAYEQYF.

This clonotype was seen a handful of times. This rearrangement joins TRBV28 to TRBJ1-4, with TRBD1 matching over 10 bases. The CDR3 is made up of 14 amino acids. CDR1 MDHEN and CDR2 SYDVKM come from the germline V gene. The V and J ends lost 4 bases and 8 bases, in that order; junction bases with no gene match: 4. The CDR3 reads CASSSGTGEEKLFF. CDR3 in DNA: TGTGCCAGCAGTTCCGGGACAGGGGAGGAAAAACTGTTTTTT.

The chain employs TRBV5-1 and TRBJ2-7; 8 nucleotides match TRBD1. This CDR3 spans 15 amino acids. The V and J ends lost 2 bases and 4 bases, in that order; junction bases with no gene match: 8. Germline V gene lookup returns CDR1 SGHRS and CDR2 YFSETQ. The CDR3 DNA is TGCGCCAGCAGCTTCGGGCAGGGGGCGACGTACGAGCAGTACTTC. It encodes CASSFGQGATYEQYF.

This chain uses TRBV10-1 with TRBJ2-7; TRBD1 is a possible D gene (5 bases). V lost 8 bases, J lost 2 bases, and 13 bases lay in between. CDR3 size: 13 residues. Looked up from germline, CDR1 is WNHNN and CDR2 is SYGVQD (reference sequence). CDR3 in DNA: TGCGCCAGCCGCCAGGGAAACCCCTACGAGCAGTACTTC. Its protein is CASRQGNPYEQYF.

The V and J genes are TRBV28 and TRBJ1-2; 12 nucleotides match TRBD1. Germline-derived CDR1 and CDR2 are MDHEN and SYDVKM. CDR3 length equals 17 residues. V gave up 5 bases and J gave up 7 bases; unmatched junction bases: 14. CDR3 DNA sequence: TGTGCCAGCAGTGCCTCCGGGACAGGGGGCTCTCTGGGTGGCTACACCTTC. This gives the protein CASSASGTGGSLGGYTF.

The chain employs TRBV7-3 and TRBJ2-1; TRBD1 might be the D (5 bases). CDR3 length: 16 residues. V lost 5 bases, J lost 0 bases, and 14 bases lay in between. Germline V gene lookup returns CDR1 SGHTA and CDR2 FQGTGA. The CDR3 DNA is TGTGCCAGCAGCCCTCGGGCAGGGATCTCCTACAATGAGCAGTTCTTC. Amino acids: CASSPRAGISYNEQFF.

The rearrangement joins TRBV5-1 to TRBJ1-2, with 8 bases lining up with TRBD1. The ends lost 1 base at V and 2 bases at J; junction bases unmatched: 4. This CDR3 has 15 amino acids. Per the germline V gene, CDR1 is SGHRS and CDR2 is YFSETQ. The CDR3 protein is CASSLTGGTNYGYTF. CDR3 bases: TGCGCCAGCAGCTTGACAGGGGGAACGAACTATGGCTACACCTTC.

The chain recombines TRBV27 with TRBJ1-3; tentatively, D is TRBD1 (6 bases). V shed 5 bases and J shed 2 bases, with 10 bases lying between them. The CDR3 loop spans 14 amino acids. Germline assignment: CDR1 MNHEY and CDR2 SMNVEV (reference sequence). CDR3 bases: TGTGCCAGCAGTCAACAGGGTCCTGGAAACACCATATATTTT. Translation gives CASSQQGPGNTIYF.

CDR3 loop: CASSSPAGGAKYEQYF. The CDR3 region has the DNA TGTGCCAGCAGTTCACCCGCGGGGGGGGCTAAGTACGAGCAGTACTTC. The genes are TRBV27 and TRBJ2-7, with TRBD2 matching over 9 bases. CDR3 length: 16 amino acids. Germline-derived CDR1 and CDR2 are MNHEY and SMNVEV (reference sequence). V was clipped by 4 bases and J by 4 bases; unmatched bases: 11.